One sample yielded the 14 T cell receptor beta chains listed below, sequenced in a study of OX40 agonist ivuxolimab in advanced cancers. This table comes from immunoSEQ multiplex PCR, and its TCRdb copy is limited to in-frame clones, with some not included. The sample has about 140,000 clones; about 92% are singletons. Here the sequenced sample was CD4+ or CD8+ T cells sorted from blood, taken in a trial of the OX40 agonist ivuxolimab. These receptors originate from an adult with an advanced solid tumor such as melanoma, head and neck, liver or kidney cancer.

The V and J genes are TRBV6-1 and TRBJ2-2, with D perhaps TRBD1 (5 bases). Trimming stripped 5 bases from V and 0 bases from J, with 10 bases between. Germline V CDR1 and CDR2: MNHNS, SASEGT. The CDR3 spans 15 residues. The CDR3 sequence: CASSRLQANTGELFF. The CDR3 coding sequence is TGTGCCAGCAGTCGTCTACAGGCGAACACCGGGGAGCTGTTTTTT.

The CDR3 protein is CASSLTRPNTGELFF. CDR3 sequence (DNA): TGTGCCAGCAGTTTAACCAGACCGAACACCGGGGAGCTGTTTTTT. This chain joins TRBV27 and TRBJ2-2; unclear D gene. This CDR3 comprises 15 residues. CDR1 and CDR2 from the germline V gene are MNHEY and SMNVEV (reference sequence). V shed 2 bases and J shed 0 bases, with 7 bases lying between them.

The chain has TRBV18 and TRBJ1-6; D call uncertain. Trimming cost V 1 base and J 5 bases, with 9 bases left between them. Germline V gene data show CDR1 as KGHSH and CDR2 as LQKENI. CDR3 length: 15 amino acids. The CDR3 here is CASSPRQRDNSPLHF. The CDR3 DNA sequence: TGTGCCAGCTCACCACGGCAGAGAGATAATTCACCCCTCCACTTT.

The V gene is TRBV6-5, the J gene TRBJ2-5, with D unresolved. Looked up from germline, CDR1 is MNHEY and CDR2 is SVGAGI. V was shortened by 5 bases and J by 7 bases, with 11 bases between the two germline ends. The CDR3 is made up of 12 amino acids. The DNA of the CDR3 is TGTGCCAGCAGTCCCTTTAAAGGGACCCAGTACTTC. Its protein is CASSPFKGTQYF.

This clone was seen just once. The chain combines TRBV5-1 with TRBJ1-1; no firm D call. The CDR3 totals 15 residues. V was trimmed by 0 bases and J by 2 bases, leaving 11 bases between them. Germline V lookup: CDR1 SGHRS, CDR2 YFSETQ. The CDR3 loop reads CASSLGAAGNTEAFF. Written as DNA, the CDR3 is TGCGCCAGCAGCTTGGGGGCAGCGGGAAACACTGAAGCTTTCTTT. Full variable domain (outside the CDR3, taken from reference TRBV5-1 and TRBJ1-1): KAGVTQTPRYLIKTRGQQVTLSCSPISGHRSVSWYQQTPGQGLQFLFEYFSETQRNKGNFPGRFSGRQFSNSRSEMNVSTLELGDSALYLCASSLGAAGNTEAFFGQGTRLTVV.

The V and J genes are TRBV2 and TRBJ2-5, with 10 bases identical to TRBD2. CDR1 SNHLY and CDR2 FYNNEI come from the germline V gene. The trim removed 6 bases at V and 4 bases at J, leaving 8 bases unmatched. CDR3 length: 15 amino acids. The CDR3 protein is CASRILAGERETQYF. Here the CDR3 DNA reads TGTGCCAGCAGGATTCTAGCGGGGGAGAGAGAGACCCAGTACTTC.

This clone showed up just once. J is TRBJ1-6 and V is TRBV19; D unresolved. Germline V gives CDR1 LNHDA, CDR2 SQIVND (reference sequence). The CDR3 consists of 15 residues. Trimming left V 7 bases short and J 3 bases short, with 13 bases between. The CDR3 protein is CASTHYRNYNSPLHF. The CDR3 region has the DNA TGTGCCAGTACCCATTACAGAAACTATAATTCACCCCTCCACTTT.

This clone was observed a handful of times. The chain has TRBV19 and TRBJ2-2; the match to TRBD2 covers 13 bases. Per germline, CDR1 LNHDA and CDR2 SQIVND (reference sequence). The V and J ends lost 11 bases and 7 bases, in that order; junction bases with no gene match: 13. CDR3 length equals 16 residues. CDR3 sequence: CAARGGTSGMNGELFF. The DNA for the CDR3 is TGTGCCGCCCGCGGGGGGACTAGCGGGATGAACGGGGAGCTGTTTTTT. The full variable domain, rest sourced from reference TRBV19 and TRBJ2-2, is DGGITQSPKYLFRKEGQNVTLSCEQNLNHDAMYWYRQDPGQGLRLIYYSQIVNDFQKGDIAEGYSVSREKKESFPLTVTSAQKNPTAFYLCAARGGTSGMNGELFFGEGSRLTVL.

This clone was found once. This chain uses TRBV6-5 with TRBJ1-2; D is ambiguous. Trimming took off 6 bases at V and 6 bases at J, with 17 bases between the two ends. CDR3 size: 14 residues. In germline, CDR1 is MNHEY, CDR2 SVGAGI. The CDR3 bases are TGTGCCAGCAGCCCTGACATGCTTCTTCATGGCTACACCTTC. This gives the protein CASSPDMLLHGYTF.

This chain joins TRBV5-4 and TRBJ1-1; 7 positions agree with TRBD1. The V gene end was trimmed by 4 bases and the J gene end by 1 base; junction bases not matched to a gene: 7. CDR1 SGHNT and CDR2 YYREEE come from the germline V gene (reference sequence). The CDR3 is 15 amino acids. This CDR3 is CASSVDGTANTEAFF. The CDR3 nucleotides read TGTGCCAGCAGCGTTGATGGGACAGCGAACACTGAAGCTTTCTTT. Looking up the rest from reference TRBV5-4 and TRBJ1-1 gives the full variable domain: ETGVTQSPTHLIKTRGQQVTLRCSSQSGHNTVSWYQQALGQGPQFIFQYYREEENGRGNFPPRFSGLQFPNYSSELNVNALELDDSALYLCASSVDGTANTEAFFGQGTRLTVV.

Only one count was recorded for this clone. The gene calls are TRBV5-1 and TRBJ1-1; D is ambiguous. The CDR3 is 14 residues long. With 4 bases removed from V and 3 bases from J, the gap between germline ends came to 13 bases. Germline assignment: CDR1 SGHRS and CDR2 YFSETQ. As DNA, the CDR3 is TGCGCCAGCAGCCCGGCGGGGATCGACACTGAAGCTTTCTTT. This encodes CASSPAGIDTEAFF. The full variable domain, with the rest looked up from reference TRBV5-1 and TRBJ1-1, is KAGVTQTPRYLIKTRGQQVTLSCSPISGHRSVSWYQQTPGQGLQFLFEYFSETQRNKGNFPGRFSGRQFSNSRSEMNVSTLELGDSALYLCASSPAGIDTEAFFGQGTRLTVV.

V and J are TRBV28 and TRBJ2-3; tentatively, D is TRBD1 or TRBD2 (5 bases each). Per germline, CDR1 MDHEN and CDR2 SYDVKM. This CDR3 region has 15 residues. The V end lost 5 bases, the J end lost 4 bases, and 16 bases lay between the germline ends. The DNA for the CDR3 is TGTGCCAGCAGTGGGAGTAGGGGAAGAGCAGATACGCAGTATTTT. The encoded protein is CASSGSRGRADTQYF.

This rearrangement joins TRBV19 to TRBJ2-3; D not resolved. The CDR3 is 13 amino acids. V was pared by 9 bases and J by 2 bases, with 12 bases between. Per the germline V gene, CDR1 is LNHDA and CDR2 is SQIVND (reference sequence). The CDR3 protein is CASHGDLTDTQYF. CDR3 in DNA: TGTGCCAGCCATGGCGACCTCACAGATACGCAGTATTTT.

This clone occurred once. The chain couples TRBV10-3 to TRBJ2-7, with TRBD1 matching over 8 bases. Germline V gene lookup returns CDR1 ENHRY and CDR2 SYGVKD. The CDR3 runs 13 residues. Trimming at V came to 9 bases and at J to 0 bases, leaving 4 bases not matched to a gene. The CDR3: CAIRTGSSYEQYF. DNA of the CDR3: TGTGCCATTCGGACAGGGAGCTCCTACGAGCAGTACTTC.